This T cell receptor (beta chain) was documented in a study of monozygotic twins with inflammatory bowel disease. Template switching appended UMIs that held a 6-nucleotide sample barcode. TCRdb derives one entry per CDR3 protein from the 5' RACE reads, leaving out DNA. The sample has 110,000 or so distinct CDR3 sequences. Material: blood. The clonotype comes from a human donor with ulcerative colitis or Crohn's disease, or a healthy co-twin of an affected twin (not recorded which).

The chain's CDR3 is CATSRDPGLDSYEQYF. V is TRBV15 and J is TRBJ2-7; TCRdb indicates TRBD2, and absent DNA this call remains unverified. Germline V gives CDR1 LNHNV, CDR2 YYDKDF (reference sequence). This CDR3 region has 16 residues.